The entry below describes one T cell receptor (beta chain). TCRdb keeps only in-frame clones here, not all; method: immunoSEQ multiplex PCR. This table has about 2.3 million clones, 85% to 95% appearing once. The sample originates from a study of shared clonotypes between healthy human individuals. Germline trimming cut 4 bases from V and 1 base from J; bases unmatched to any gene: 6. The CDR3 length is 15 residues. In germline, CDR1 is SGHNT, CDR2 YYREEE (reference sequence). Sequencing was carried out using naive CD4+ T cells from PBMCs. Subset given: CD45RA+ positively selected. The sequence derives from a man younger than 35 in good health. Some clones in this sample may be carry-over from other donors' samples. V and J are TRBV5-4 and TRBJ1-1, with 8 bases lining up with TRBD1. The DNA of the CDR3 is TGTGCCAGCAGCAACCGGACAGGGAAGAACACTGAAGCTTTCTTT. Protein sequence: CASSNRTGKNTEAFF.